Sequencing of this TCR beta chain was carried out in a study of a mutant IDH1 vaccine in newly diagnosed glioma. General observations from the study: Changes in top peripheral clonotypes did not appear linked to pseudoprogression. Patients showed vaccine-induced immune responses at a rate of more than 80%.

Noted time point: week 5, during vaccination. Each dose of the vaccine consisted of 300 ug of mutant IDH1 20-mer peptide, with topical imiquimod. This CDR3 has 13 residues. The germline V gene encodes CDR1 MNHNS and CDR2 SASEGT. The V and J ends lost 10 bases and 8 bases respectively, with 17 bases between them. Sequencing used immunoSEQ multiplex PCR; TCRdb keeps in-frame clones, though not all of them. The repertoire consists of around 58,000 clones, with approximately 81% occurring once and the leading ten covering around 3.4%. Concerning this clone itself: The antigen is unknown.

The sequencing used PBMCs, collected from a glioma patient whose treatment included an IDH1 peptide vaccine. The sequence was obtained from a man under 40 with glioma. V gene TRBV6-1 combines with J gene TRBJ1-4, with D possibly TRBD1 on 5 matching bases. The CDR3 is CATMGPDREKLFF. In nucleotides, the CDR3 is TGTGCCACCATGGGACCCGACCGCGAAAAACTGTTTTTT.